This T cell receptor (beta chain) was documented in a study of response to subunit inactivated influenza vaccine. Study-wide findings and caveats: T cells newly recruited by each seasonal influenza vaccination are few, the authors suggested.

For this clonotype: Its antigen is currently unknown.

CDR1 is SGDLS and CDR2 is YYNGEE in the germline V gene. V dropped 0 bases and J dropped 4 bases, with 11 bases sitting between them. This CDR3 spans 15 amino acids. TCRdb analysed the RT-PCR reads with MiXCR anew, one entry per CDR3 protein. Here the sample spans roughly 700,000 distinct CDR3 sequences, around 16% being singletons. The genes are TRBV9 and TRBJ2-1; D is unresolved. The sequencing used PBMCs from blood, collected 11 to 12 days after vaccination. The receptor was derived from a man in his forties or fifties who received an inactivated influenza vaccine. CDR3 bases: TGTGCCAGCAGCGTAGTAGGGTCCCTATACAATGAGCAGTTCTTC. Residues: CASSVVGSLYNEQFF.